The sequence of this T cell receptor (beta chain) was determined in a study of blood T cell repertoires in COVID-19. Study-wide context: Acute and convalescent COVID-19 specimens originated in the United States, Italy and Spain. Sources were T cells, B-cell-depleted T cells, or PBMCs; the material itself was cDNA or gDNA.

V lost 0 bases, J lost 1 base, and 11 bases stayed unmatched. CDR3 size: 18 residues. Germline assignment: CDR1 LGHNA and CDR2 YSLEER. Under the authors' procedure: Using reference gene primer amplification, nucleated cell counts were estimated. Measured with immunoSEQ multiplex PCR; TCRdb has only the in-frame clones, and not every one. Clonal size and the V and J genes are those of that table, whereas D and trimming came from the DNA. The table has 310,000 or so clones, roughly 90% seen once. Sequencing was carried out using peripheral blood. The chain couples TRBV4-3 to TRBJ1-2; 7 bases agree with TRBD1. The receptor's source is a woman aged 45 to 65 who had recovered from COVID-19. CDR3 loop: CASSQDAGGGSYNYGYTF. The CDR3 bases are TGCGCCAGCAGCCAAGATGCCGGAGGGGGCTCGTATAACTATGGCTACACCTTC.